One and the same sample provided the 19 T cell receptor beta chains below, sequenced in a study of spatial heterogeneity in lung cancer. TCRdb called the 5' RACE reads again in MiXCR, with one record for every CDR3 protein. The table records tens of thousands of distinct CDR3 sequences, roughly 9.5% of them present only once. As for time point: sample taken at primary tumor resection. Material for sequencing was whole RNA from tumor, nontumor lung or frozen PBMC, left unsorted. Specimen: PBMCs, collected at surgery. Receptors were obtained from a male donor with early-stage non-small cell lung cancer.

This clonotype turned up a few times. V and J are TRBV28 and TRBJ2-7; either TRBD1 or TRBD2 may supply D (5 bases each). Trimming pared 7 bases from V and 0 bases from J, leaving 13 bases between. The CDR3 has 14 residues. The germline V gene encodes CDR1 MDHEN and CDR2 SYDVKM. CDR3 sequence reads: CASIQGGSSYEQYF. In nucleotides, the CDR3 is TGTGCCAGCATTCAGGGTGGGAGCTCCTACGAGCAGTACTTC. The full variable domain, its missing parts supplied by reference TRBV28 and TRBJ2-7, is DVKVTQSSRYLVKRTGEKVFLECVQDMDHENMFWYRQDPGLGLRLIYFSYDVKMKEKGDIPEGYSVSREKKERFSLILESASTNQTSMYLCASIQGGSSYEQYFGPGTRLTVT.

The gene calls are TRBV6-2 or TRBV6-3 and TRBJ2-3; perhaps TRBD2 as D (6 bases). Trimming shortened V by 7 bases and J by 3 bases, and 14 bases separated the two germline ends. The CDR3 is 14 amino acids. CDR1 is MNHEY and CDR2 is SVGEGT in the germline V gene. CDR3 sequence reads: CASTPSGRTDTQYF. CDR3 bases: TGTGCCAGCACACCCTCCGGGAGAACAGATACGCAGTATTTT.

This clonotype is classed as medium-sized. V usage is TRBV5-1 and J usage is TRBJ2-3, with TRBD2 as a possible D gene (6 bases). The germline V gene encodes CDR1 SGHRS and CDR2 YFSETQ. The CDR3 sequence is 15 residues long. Trimming removed 4 bases from V and 5 bases from J, with 17 bases in between. This CDR3 reads CASSRKMGGGDTQYF. The CDR3 bases are TGCGCCAGCAGCCGCAAAATGGGGGGAGGAGATACGCAGTATTTT.

This chain joins TRBV18 and TRBJ2-1, with D hard to call. Per germline, CDR1 KGHSH and CDR2 LQKENI. The CDR3 totals 11 residues. The V gene lost 5 bases and the J gene lost 8 bases, with 7 bases spanning the gap. The CDR3 DNA reads as TGTGCCAGCTCATCGTTGGATGAGCAGTTCTTC. It is translated as CASSSLDEQFF.

With regard to this clonotype: Since a much larger clone is just one base distant, this may be a read error. V and J are TRBV7-8 and TRBJ2-1, with 7 bases lining up with TRBD2. The V and J ends lost 1 base and 5 bases, in that order; junction bases with no gene match: 5. Germline CDR1 is SGHVS and CDR2 is FQNEAQ. The CDR3 runs to 15 residues. The CDR3 region is CASSLGEGGHNEQFF. The CDR3 nucleotides read TGTGCCAGCAGCTTAGGGGAGGGCGGGCACAATGAGCAGTTCTTC.

This clonotype was seen only a few times. The genes are TRBV20-1 and TRBJ1-6; D remains ambiguous. This CDR3 region has 13 residues. Germline values: CDR1 DFQATT, CDR2 SNEGSKA (reference sequence). The germline V and J ends were trimmed by 5 bases and 7 bases, with 12 bases remaining between them. The CDR3 DNA is TGCAGTGCTGGGAAATTGGGAAATTCACCCCTCCACTTT. Protein sequence: CSAGKLGNSPLHF.

The J gene is TRBJ2-3, the V gene TRBV5-5, with 8 positions matching TRBD2. CDR1 is SGHKS and CDR2 is YYEKEE in the germline V gene (reference sequence). With 0 bases clipped from V and 6 bases from J, the junction kept 3 bases outside the gene matches. This CDR3 has 14 residues. The CDR3 loop reads CASSLDREGDTQYF. The CDR3 DNA reads TGTGCCAGCAGCTTGGATCGGGAGGGGGATACGCAGTATTTT.

This clonotype was counted only a few times. V is TRBV7-8 and J is TRBJ1-1; no definite D call. The CDR3 contains 14 residues. Germline lookup yields CDR1 SGHVS and CDR2 FQNEAQ. Trimming cost V 5 bases and J 3 bases, with 13 bases left between them. The CDR3 bases are TGTGCCAGCAGCCTTTACTTCGGGGACACTGAAGCTTTCTTT. This encodes CASSLYFGDTEAFF.

This clonotype occurred many times. This chain joins TRBV9 and TRBJ2-5; the D is unclear. The V and J ends lost 0 bases and 4 bases respectively, with 7 bases between them. The CDR3 consists of 13 residues. Germline CDR1 SGDLS, CDR2 YYNGEE. The CDR3 DNA follows: TGTGCCAGCAGCGTAGGGGCAGGAGAGACCCAGTACTTC. It translates to CASSVGAGETQYF.

The sample holds many counts of this clonotype. V usage is TRBV27 and J usage is TRBJ2-5; 16 nucleotides agree with TRBD2. V lost 5 bases, J lost 7 bases, and 16 bases stayed unmatched. The CDR3 length is 19 residues. Germline V gene data show CDR1 as MNHEY and CDR2 as SMNVEV (reference sequence). The CDR3, as DNA: TGTGCCAGCAGTCCCGCCGGGACTAGCGGGAGGGCACATAGGGGGACCCAGTACTTC. Residues: CASSPAGTSGRAHRGTQYF.

The chain links TRBV10-3 to TRBJ2-5, with 7 bases that match TRBD2. The CDR3 loop spans 16 amino acids. The germline gives CDR1 ENHRY, CDR2 SYGVKD. Germline trimming cut 0 bases from V and 1 base from J; bases unmatched to any gene: 5. CDR3 nucleotide sequence: TGTGCCATCAGTGAGTCCGCTAGCGGATTCCAAGAGACCCAGTACTTC. Encoded protein: CAISESASGFQETQYF.

This clonotype was seen a few times. The rearrangement joins TRBV5-1 to TRBJ2-1; 10 bases are shared with TRBD2. This CDR3 is built from 17 residues. V lost 6 bases to trimming and J lost 9 bases; unmatched junction nucleotides: 18. CDR1 SGHRS and CDR2 YFSETQ come from the germline V gene. In nucleotides, the CDR3 is TGCGCCAGCACCCTAGCCTACGACCCCGGGACTAGCGTTGAGCAGTTCTTC. This sequence encodes CASTLAYDPGTSVEQFF.

J is TRBJ2-2 and V is TRBV7-2, with D unclear. V shed 3 bases and J shed 7 bases, with 9 bases lying between them. The CDR3 sequence is 13 residues long. Germline V CDR1 and CDR2: SGHTA, FQGNSA. Here the CDR3 DNA reads TGTGCCAGCAGCTTCCGAGGCGTCGGGGAGCTGTTTTTT. Translated: CASSFRGVGELFF.

The chain joins TRBV15 to TRBJ2-7, with D unclear. V was shortened by 8 bases and J by 3 bases, with 17 bases between the two germline ends. CDR3 length: 14 residues. In germline, CDR1 is LNHNV, CDR2 YYDKDF (reference sequence). CDR3 in DNA: TGTGCCACCCCCATCCGACGGGCTAGCTACGAGCAGTACTTC. Protein sequence: CATPIRRASYEQYF.

The chain links TRBV18 to TRBJ2-7, with 9 nucleotides matching TRBD1. Trimming took 6 bases from V and 5 from J; bases not matched to a gene: 11. CDR1 and CDR2 (germline): KGHSH, LQKENI. This CDR3 region has 15 residues. The CDR3 nucleotides read TGTGCCAGCTCTCCGAACCACCGGGACAGGGACGAGCAGTACTTC. This gives the protein CASSPNHRDRDEQYF.

This clonotype has only a few counts. The chain recombines TRBV7-3 with TRBJ2-5; TRBD2 matches 11 bases. Germline-derived CDR1 and CDR2 are SGHTA and FQGTGA. V lost 4 bases, J lost 0 bases, and 13 bases stayed unmatched. This CDR3 region has 19 residues. CDR3 residues: CASSSFVLAGGTNQETQYF. The CDR3 nucleotides read TGTGCCAGCAGCTCCTTCGTCCTAGCGGGGGGAACCAACCAAGAGACCCAGTACTTC.

This clonotype has at least ten counts. J is TRBJ1-5 and V is TRBV12-3 or TRBV12-4; TRBD1 is a possible D gene (6 bases). Trimming took 1 base from V and 2 from J, leaving 12 bases between them. The CDR3 consists of 16 residues. The CDR3 loop reads CASSLVGGAGNQPQHF. The CDR3 DNA is TGTGCCAGCAGTTTAGTAGGGGGGGCAGGCAATCAGCCCCAGCATTTT.

The chain joins TRBV7-9 to TRBJ2-3, with TRBD2 matching over 12 bases. CDR3 length: 18 residues. The V gene's germline CDR1 is SEHNR and CDR2 FQNEAQ (reference sequence). After removal of 4 bases from V and 0 bases from J, the junction contained 8 bases not matched to a gene. The CDR3 DNA reads TGTGCCAGCAGCTCGACTAGCGGGAGAGCATCTAGCACAGATACGCAGTATTTT. Translating gives CASSSTSGRASSTDTQYF. The full variable domain, in which reference TRBV7-9 and TRBJ2-3 provide the parts outside the CDR3, is DTGVSQNPRHKITKRGQNVTFRCDPISEHNRLYWYRQTLGQGPEFLTYFQNEAQLEKSRLLSDRFSAERPKGSFSTLEIQRTEQGDSAMYLCASSSTSGRASSTDTQYFGPGTRLTVL.

The gene calls are TRBV12-3 or TRBV12-4 and TRBJ1-6, with unresolved D. V was trimmed by 3 bases and J by 10 bases, leaving 10 bases between them. The CDR3 totals 13 residues. The chain's CDR3 is CASSLRQESPLHF. The CDR3 nucleotides read TGTGCCAGCAGTTTGAGGCAGGAGTCACCCCTCCACTTT.